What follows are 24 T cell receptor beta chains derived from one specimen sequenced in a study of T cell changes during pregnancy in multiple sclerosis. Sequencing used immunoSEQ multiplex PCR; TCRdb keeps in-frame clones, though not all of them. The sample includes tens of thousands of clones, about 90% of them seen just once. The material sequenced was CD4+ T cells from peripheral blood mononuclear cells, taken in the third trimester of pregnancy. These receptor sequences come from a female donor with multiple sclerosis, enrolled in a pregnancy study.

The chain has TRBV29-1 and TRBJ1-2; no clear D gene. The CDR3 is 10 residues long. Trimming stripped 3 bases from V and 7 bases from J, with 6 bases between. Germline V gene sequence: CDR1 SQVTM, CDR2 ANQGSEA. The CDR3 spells CSVERAGYTF. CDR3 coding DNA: TGCAGCGTTGAGAGGGCTGGCTACACCTTC.

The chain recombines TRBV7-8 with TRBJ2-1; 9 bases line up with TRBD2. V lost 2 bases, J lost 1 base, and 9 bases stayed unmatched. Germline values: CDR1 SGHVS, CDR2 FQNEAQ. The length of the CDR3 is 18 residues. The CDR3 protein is CASSLSRRGGRSYNEQFF. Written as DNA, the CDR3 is TGTGCCAGCAGCTTAAGCCGGCGGGGGGGACGATCCTACAATGAGCAGTTCTTC. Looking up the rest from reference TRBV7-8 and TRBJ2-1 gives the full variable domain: GAGVSQSPRYKVAKRGQDVALRCDPISGHVSLFWYQQALGQGPEFLTYFQNEAQLDKSGLPSDRFFAERPEGSVSTLKIQRTQQEDSAVYLCASSLSRRGGRSYNEQFFGPGTRLTVL.

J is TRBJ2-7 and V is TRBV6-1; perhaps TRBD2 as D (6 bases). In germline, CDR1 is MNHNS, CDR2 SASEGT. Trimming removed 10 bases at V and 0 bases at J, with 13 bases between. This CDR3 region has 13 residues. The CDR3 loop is CATKEGYSYEQYF. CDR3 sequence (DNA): TGTGCCACCAAGGAGGGATACTCCTACGAGCAGTACTTC.

The DNA of the CDR3 is TGTGCCAGTAAGTTTCGGTTATCTCCTGACAATGAGCAGTTCTTC. This translates into CASKFRLSPDNEQFF. The chain joins TRBV19 to TRBJ2-1; D remains ambiguous. V lost 7 bases and J lost 5, with 18 bases in between. The length of the CDR3 is 15 residues. Germline CDR1 LNHDA, CDR2 SQIVND (reference sequence). Supplemented by reference TRBV19 and TRBJ2-1, the full variable domain reads DGGITQSPKYLFRKEGQNVTLSCEQNLNHDAMYWYRQDPGQGLRLIYYSQIVNDFQKGDIAEGYSVSREKKESFPLTVTSAQKNPTAFYLCASKFRLSPDNEQFFGPGTRLTVL.

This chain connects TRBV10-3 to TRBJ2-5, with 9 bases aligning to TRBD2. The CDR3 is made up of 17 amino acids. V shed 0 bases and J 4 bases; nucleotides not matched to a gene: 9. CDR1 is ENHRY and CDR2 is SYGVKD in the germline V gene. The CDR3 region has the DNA TGTGCCATCAGTGAGTCGAGGCTAGCGGGGAGGGCAGAGACCCAGTACTTC. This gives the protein CAISESRLAGRAETQYF.

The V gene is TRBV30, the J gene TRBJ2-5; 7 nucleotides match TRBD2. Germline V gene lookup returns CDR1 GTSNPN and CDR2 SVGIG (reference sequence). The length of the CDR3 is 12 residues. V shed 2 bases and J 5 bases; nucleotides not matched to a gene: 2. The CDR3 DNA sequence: TGTGCCTGGAGTTCCGGGGGGGAGACCCAGTACTTC. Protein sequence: CAWSSGGETQYF.

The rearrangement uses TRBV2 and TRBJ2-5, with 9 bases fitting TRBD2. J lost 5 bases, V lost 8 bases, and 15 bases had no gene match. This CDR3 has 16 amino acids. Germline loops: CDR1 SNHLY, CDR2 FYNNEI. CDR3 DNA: TGTGCCAGCTCCTCGGGAGGCGGGGGGGCGTTGGAGACCCAGTACTTC. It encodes CASSSGGGGALETQYF. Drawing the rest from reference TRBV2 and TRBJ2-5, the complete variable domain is EPEVTQTPSHQVTQMGQEVILRCVPISNHLYFYWYRQILGQKVEFLVSFYNNEISEKSEIFDDQFSVERPDGSNFTLKIRSTKLEDSAMYFCASSSGGGGALETQYFGPGTRLLVL.

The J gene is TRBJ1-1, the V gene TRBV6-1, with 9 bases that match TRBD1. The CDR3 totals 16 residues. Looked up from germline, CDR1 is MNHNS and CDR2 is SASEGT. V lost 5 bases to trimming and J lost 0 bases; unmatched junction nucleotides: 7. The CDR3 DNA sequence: TGTGCCAGCAGTCAAGGGACAGGGCGAATGAACACTGAAGCTTTCTTT. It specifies CASSQGTGRMNTEAFF.

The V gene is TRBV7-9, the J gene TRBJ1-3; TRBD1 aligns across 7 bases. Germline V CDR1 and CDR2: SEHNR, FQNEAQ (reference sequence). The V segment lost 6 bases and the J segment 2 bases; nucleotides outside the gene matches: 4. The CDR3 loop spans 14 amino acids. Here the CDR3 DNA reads TGTGCCAGCAGACATGACAGGGCTGGAAACACCATATATTTT. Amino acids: CASRHDRAGNTIYF. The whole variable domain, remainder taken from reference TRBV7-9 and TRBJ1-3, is DTGVSQNPRHKITKRGQNVTFRCDPISEHNRLYWYRQTLGQGPEFLTYFQNEAQLEKSRLLSDRFSAERPKGSFSTLEIQRTEQGDSAMYLCASRHDRAGNTIYFGEGSWLTVV.

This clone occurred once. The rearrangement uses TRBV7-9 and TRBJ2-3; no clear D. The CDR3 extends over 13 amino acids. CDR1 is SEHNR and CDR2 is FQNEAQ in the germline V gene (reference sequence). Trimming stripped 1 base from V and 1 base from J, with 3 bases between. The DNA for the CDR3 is TGTGCCAGCAGCTTAGGGCGCACAGATACGCAGTATTTT. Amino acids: CASSLGRTDTQYF.

CDR3 nucleotides: TGCGCCAGCACGAAGGAGAGCTCCTACGAGCAGTACTTC. This codes for CASTKESSYEQYF. The rearrangement joins TRBV5-1 to TRBJ2-7; no firm D call. Germline CDR1 SGHRS, CDR2 YFSETQ. The ends were cut back, 6 bases at V and 0 bases at J, with 10 bases in the middle. There are 13 residues in the CDR3.

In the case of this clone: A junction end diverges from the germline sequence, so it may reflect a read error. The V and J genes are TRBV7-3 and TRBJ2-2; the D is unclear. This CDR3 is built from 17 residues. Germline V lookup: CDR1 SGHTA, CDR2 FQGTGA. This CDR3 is CASSITPPEVLGGELFF. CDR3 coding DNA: TGTGCCAGCAGCATAACCCCCCCCGAGGTTTTGGGCGGGGAGCTGTTTTTT.

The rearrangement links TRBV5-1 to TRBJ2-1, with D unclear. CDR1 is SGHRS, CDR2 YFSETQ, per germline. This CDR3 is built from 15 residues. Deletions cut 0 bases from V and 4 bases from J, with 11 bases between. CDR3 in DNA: TGCGCCAGCAGCTTGGGGCAAACCCGTTACAATGAGCAGTTCTTC. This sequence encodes CASSLGQTRYNEQFF.

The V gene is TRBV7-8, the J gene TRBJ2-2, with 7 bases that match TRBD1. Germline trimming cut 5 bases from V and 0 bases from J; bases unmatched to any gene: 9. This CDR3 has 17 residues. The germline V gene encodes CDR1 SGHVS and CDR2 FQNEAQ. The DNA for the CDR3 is TGTGCCAGCAGCCAACCGACAGGGTCTACGAACACCGGGGAGCTGTTTTTT. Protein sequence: CASSQPTGSTNTGELFF. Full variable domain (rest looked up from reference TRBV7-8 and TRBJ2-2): GAGVSQSPRYKVAKRGQDVALRCDPISGHVSLFWYQQALGQGPEFLTYFQNEAQLDKSGLPSDRFFAERPEGSVSTLKIQRTQQEDSAVYLCASSQPTGSTNTGELFFGEGSRLTVL.

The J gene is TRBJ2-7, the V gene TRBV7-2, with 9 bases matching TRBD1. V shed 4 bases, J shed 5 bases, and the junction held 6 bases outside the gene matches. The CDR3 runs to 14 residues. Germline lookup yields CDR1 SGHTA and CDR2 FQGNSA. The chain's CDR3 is CASSSETGGNEQYF. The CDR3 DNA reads TGTGCCAGCAGCTCCGAGACAGGGGGGAACGAGCAGTACTTC.

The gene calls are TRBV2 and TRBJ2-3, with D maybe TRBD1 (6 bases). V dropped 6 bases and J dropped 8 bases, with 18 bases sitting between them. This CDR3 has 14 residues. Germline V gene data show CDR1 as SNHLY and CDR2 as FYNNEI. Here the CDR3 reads CASRPGQPAGTQYF. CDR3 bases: TGTGCCAGCAGGCCCGGACAGCCCGCTGGTACGCAGTATTTT. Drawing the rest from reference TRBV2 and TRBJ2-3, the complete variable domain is EPEVTQTPSHQVTQMGQEVILRCVPISNHLYFYWYRQILGQKVEFLVSFYNNEISEKSEIFDDQFSVERPDGSNFTLKIRSTKLEDSAMYFCASRPGQPAGTQYFGPGTRLTVL.

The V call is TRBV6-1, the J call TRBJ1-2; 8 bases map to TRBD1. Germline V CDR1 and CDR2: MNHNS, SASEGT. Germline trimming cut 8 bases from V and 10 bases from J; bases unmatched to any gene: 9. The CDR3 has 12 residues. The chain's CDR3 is CASFRGLDDYTF. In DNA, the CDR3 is TGTGCCAGCTTCAGGGGGCTTGACGACTACACCTTC.

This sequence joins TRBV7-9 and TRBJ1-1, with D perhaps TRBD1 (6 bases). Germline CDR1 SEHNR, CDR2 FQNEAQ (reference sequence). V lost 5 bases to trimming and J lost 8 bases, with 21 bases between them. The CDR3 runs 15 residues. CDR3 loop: CASSPGTLSDMEAFF. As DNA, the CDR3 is TGTGCCAGCAGCCCTGGGACACTTTCGGACATGGAAGCTTTCTTT. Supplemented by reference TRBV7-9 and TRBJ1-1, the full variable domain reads DTGVSQNPRHKITKRGQNVTFRCDPISEHNRLYWYRQTLGQGPEFLTYFQNEAQLEKSRLLSDRFSAERPKGSFSTLEIQRTEQGDSAMYLCASSPGTLSDMEAFFGQGTRLTVV.

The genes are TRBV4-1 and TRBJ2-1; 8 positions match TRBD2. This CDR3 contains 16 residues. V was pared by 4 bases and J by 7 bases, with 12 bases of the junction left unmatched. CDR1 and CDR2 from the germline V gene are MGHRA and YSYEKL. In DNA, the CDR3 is TGCGCCAGCAGCCGAGACCCAGAGACTAGCGCGAATGAGCAGTTCTTC. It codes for CASSRDPETSANEQFF.

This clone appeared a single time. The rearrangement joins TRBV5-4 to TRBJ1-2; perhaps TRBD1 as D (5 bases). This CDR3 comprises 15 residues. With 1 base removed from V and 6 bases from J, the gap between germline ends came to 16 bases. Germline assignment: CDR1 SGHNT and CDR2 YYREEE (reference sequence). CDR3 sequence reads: CASSLSWLGQDGYTF. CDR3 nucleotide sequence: TGTGCCAGCAGCTTGAGTTGGTTGGGGCAGGATGGCTACACCTTC.

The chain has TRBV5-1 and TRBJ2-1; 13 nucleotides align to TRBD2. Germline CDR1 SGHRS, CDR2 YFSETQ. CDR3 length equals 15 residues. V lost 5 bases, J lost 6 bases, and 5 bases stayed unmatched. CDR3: CASSQGLAGANEQFF. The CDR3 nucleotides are TGCGCCAGCAGTCAAGGACTAGCGGGAGCCAATGAGCAGTTCTTC. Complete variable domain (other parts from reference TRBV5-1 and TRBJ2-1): KAGVTQTPRYLIKTRGQQVTLSCSPISGHRSVSWYQQTPGQGLQFLFEYFSETQRNKGNFPGRFSGRQFSNSRSEMNVSTLELGDSALYLCASSQGLAGANEQFFGPGTRLTVL.

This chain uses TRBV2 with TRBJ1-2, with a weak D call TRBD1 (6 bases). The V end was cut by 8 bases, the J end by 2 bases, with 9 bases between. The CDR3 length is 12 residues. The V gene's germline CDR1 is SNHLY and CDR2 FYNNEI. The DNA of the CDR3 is TGTGCCAGCGACAGGACCAACTATGGCTACACCTTC. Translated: CASDRTNYGYTF.

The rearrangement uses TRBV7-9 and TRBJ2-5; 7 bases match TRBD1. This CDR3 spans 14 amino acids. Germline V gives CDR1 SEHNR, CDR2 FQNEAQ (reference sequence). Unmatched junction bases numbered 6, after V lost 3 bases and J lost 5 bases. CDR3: CASSFGQERETQYF. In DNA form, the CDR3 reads TGTGCCAGCAGCTTCGGACAGGAACGGGAGACCCAGTACTTC.

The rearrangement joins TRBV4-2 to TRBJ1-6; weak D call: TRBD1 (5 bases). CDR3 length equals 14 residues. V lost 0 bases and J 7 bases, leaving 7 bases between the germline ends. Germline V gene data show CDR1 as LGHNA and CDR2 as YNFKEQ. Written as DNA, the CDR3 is TGTGCCAGCAGCCAAGAAGGGGCAAATTCACCCCTCCACTTT. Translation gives CASSQEGANSPLHF.